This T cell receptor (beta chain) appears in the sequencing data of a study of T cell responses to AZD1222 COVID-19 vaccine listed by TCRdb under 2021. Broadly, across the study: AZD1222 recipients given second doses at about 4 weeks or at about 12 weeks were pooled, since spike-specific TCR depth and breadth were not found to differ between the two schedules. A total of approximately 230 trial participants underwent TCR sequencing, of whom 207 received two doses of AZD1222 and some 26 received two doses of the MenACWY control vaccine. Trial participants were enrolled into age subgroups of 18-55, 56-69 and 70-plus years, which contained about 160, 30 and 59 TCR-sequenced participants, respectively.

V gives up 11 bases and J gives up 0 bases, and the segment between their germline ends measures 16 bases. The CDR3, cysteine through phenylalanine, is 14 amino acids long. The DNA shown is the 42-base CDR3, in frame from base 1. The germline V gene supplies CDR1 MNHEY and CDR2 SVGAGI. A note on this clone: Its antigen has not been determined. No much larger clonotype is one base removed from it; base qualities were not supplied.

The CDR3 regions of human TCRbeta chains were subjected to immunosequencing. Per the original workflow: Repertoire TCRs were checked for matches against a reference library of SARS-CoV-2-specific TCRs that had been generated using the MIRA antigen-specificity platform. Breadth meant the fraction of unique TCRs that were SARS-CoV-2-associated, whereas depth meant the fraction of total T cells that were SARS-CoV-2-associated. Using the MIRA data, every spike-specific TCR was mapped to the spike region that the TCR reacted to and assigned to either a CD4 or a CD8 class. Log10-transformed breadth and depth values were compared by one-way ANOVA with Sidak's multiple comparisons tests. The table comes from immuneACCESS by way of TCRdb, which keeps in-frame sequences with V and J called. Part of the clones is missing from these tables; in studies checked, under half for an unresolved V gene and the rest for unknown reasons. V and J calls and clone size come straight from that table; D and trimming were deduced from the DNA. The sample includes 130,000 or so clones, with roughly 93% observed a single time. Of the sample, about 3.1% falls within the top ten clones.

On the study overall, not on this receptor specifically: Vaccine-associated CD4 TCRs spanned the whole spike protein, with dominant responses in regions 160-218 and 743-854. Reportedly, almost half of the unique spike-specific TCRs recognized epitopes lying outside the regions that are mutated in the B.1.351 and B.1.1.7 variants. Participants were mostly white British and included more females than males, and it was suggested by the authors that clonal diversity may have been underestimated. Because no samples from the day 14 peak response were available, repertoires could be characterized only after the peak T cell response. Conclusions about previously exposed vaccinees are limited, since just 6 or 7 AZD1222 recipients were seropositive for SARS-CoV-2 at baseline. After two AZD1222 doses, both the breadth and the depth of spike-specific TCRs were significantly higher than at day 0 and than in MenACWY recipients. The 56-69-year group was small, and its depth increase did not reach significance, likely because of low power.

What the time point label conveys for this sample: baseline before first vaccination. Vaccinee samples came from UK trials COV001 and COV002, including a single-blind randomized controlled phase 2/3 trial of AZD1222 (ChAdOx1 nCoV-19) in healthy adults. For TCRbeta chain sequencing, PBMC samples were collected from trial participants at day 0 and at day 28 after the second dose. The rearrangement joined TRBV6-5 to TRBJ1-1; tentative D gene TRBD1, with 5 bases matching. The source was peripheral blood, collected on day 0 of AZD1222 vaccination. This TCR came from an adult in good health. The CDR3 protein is CASAGGNMNTEAFF. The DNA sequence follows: TGTGCCTCCGCGGGGGGTAACATGAACACTGAAGCTTTCTTT.